The source of this TCR beta chain is a study of CD8+CD57+ T cells in acquired aplastic anemia. Overall study context: Sorted CD4+ plus CD8+ cells gave DNA averaging roughly 2.9 ug.

TCR beta VDJ combinations and CDR3 sequences were profiled from genomic DNA. One entry per CDR3 protein, called by TCRdb with MiXCR from the reads. The sample shows about 180,000 distinct CDR3 sequences, less than 50% of them seen only once. The germline V gene encodes CDR1 MNHEY and CDR2 SVGAGI. Deletions cut 0 bases from V and 0 bases from J, with 3 bases between. The length of the CDR3 is 13 residues. Before being chosen for sequencing, patients had shown CD8+CD57+ cell expansion by flow cytometry. This clonotype came up once. The sequence came from a human donor with aplastic anemia. The rearrangement links TRBV6-5 to TRBJ2-7; the D is unclear. The sample consisted of sorted CD4+, CD8+, or CD8+CD57+ T cells (not recorded which) from PBMCs. Here the CDR3 DNA reads TGTGCCAGCAGTTACTCACGCTCCTACGAGCAGTACTTC. It yields the protein CASSYSRSYEQYF.